Listed below are T cell receptor beta chains from one sample, sequenced in a study of identical twins. TCRdb independently ran MiXCR on the 5' RACE reads; one entry per CDR3 protein. Among around 490,000 distinct CDR3 sequences listed, about a fifth were seen once. The sample was also reused in another study, on yellow fever vaccine responses in identical twins.

The sequenced material came from CD4+ T cells sorted from blood. The receptors shown here come from a woman younger than 30 in good health. Each CDR3 is given with its conserved first and last residue. The D gene is left open where the match is weak. Size tells how often a clone was seen (once, few, many) or the class of an expanded clone, and some rows leave it out.

abundance: few; v_gene: TRBV28; d_gene: TRBD2; j_gene: TRBJ2-1; CDR3aa: CASSSLLTSGSYNEQFF; CDR3nt: TGTGCCAGCAGTTCGCTCCTTACTAGCGGGTCATACAATGAGCAGTTCTTC
abundance: -; v_gene: TRBV11-2; d_gene: TRBD2; j_gene: TRBJ2-1; CDR3aa: CATSPGLAGGNEQFF; CDR3nt: TGTGCCACCTCCCCCGGACTAGCGGGGGGGAATGAGCAGTTCTTC
abundance: -; v_gene: TRBV19; d_gene: -; j_gene: TRBJ1-1; CDR3aa: CASQERKNTEAFF; CDR3nt: TGTGCCAGCCAGGAGCGGAAGAACACTGAAGCTTTCTTT
abundance: -; v_gene: TRBV11-2; d_gene: TRBD2; j_gene: TRBJ2-4; CDR3aa: CASSGGELAKNIQYF; CDR3nt: TGTGCCAGCAGCGGGGGGGAGCTAGCCAAAAACATTCAGTACTTC
abundance: -; v_gene: TRBV5-1; d_gene: -; j_gene: TRBJ2-3; CDR3aa: CASSLAGEDTQYF; CDR3nt: TGCGCCAGCAGCTTGGCCGGGGAAGATACGCAGTATTTT
abundance: -; v_gene: TRBV28; d_gene: -; j_gene: TRBJ2-1; CDR3aa: CASRRGGINEQFF; CDR3nt: TGTGCCAGCAGGAGGGGGGGTATTAATGAGCAGTTCTTC
abundance: -; v_gene: TRBV29-1; d_gene: -; j_gene: TRBJ2-1; CDR3aa: CSVEGPPISSYNEQFF; CDR3nt: TGCAGCGTTGAAGGGCCCCCCATCAGCTCCTACAATGAGCAGTTCTTC
abundance: -; v_gene: TRBV18; d_gene: -; j_gene: TRBJ2-5; CDR3aa: CASSPPRGGLSDMQETQYF; CDR3nt: TGTGCCAGCTCACCACCGAGAGGGGGTCTTTCCGACATGCAAGAGACCCAGTACTTC
abundance: few; v_gene: TRBV12-3/TRBV12-4; d_gene: -; j_gene: TRBJ2-5; CDR3aa: CASSYGVGGQETQYF; CDR3nt: TGTGCCAGCAGTTATGGGGTCGGGGGCCAAGAGACCCAGTACTTC
abundance: -; v_gene: TRBV15; d_gene: TRBD2; j_gene: TRBJ2-1; CDR3aa: CATSPRTSENNEQFF; CDR3nt: TGTGCCACCAGCCCCCGGACTAGCGAGAACAATGAGCAGTTCTTC
abundance: many; v_gene: TRBV5-8; d_gene: TRBD1; j_gene: TRBJ2-2; CDR3aa: CASSLGQGFSGELFF; CDR3nt: TGTGCCAGCAGCTTGGGACAGGGATTTTCCGGGGAGCTGTTTTTT
abundance: -; v_gene: TRBV5-1; d_gene: TRBD1; j_gene: TRBJ1-2; CDR3aa: CASSLDPGQGRGYTF; CDR3nt: TGCGCCAGCAGCTTGGACCCGGGACAGGGAAGAGGCTACACCTTC
abundance: many; v_gene: TRBV7-6; d_gene: TRBD1; j_gene: TRBJ2-2; CDR3aa: CASSPSWGQGVDGELFF; CDR3nt: TGTGCCAGCAGCCCCAGTTGGGGACAGGGGGTTGACGGGGAGCTGTTTTTT
abundance: many; v_gene: TRBV7-2; d_gene: -; j_gene: TRBJ2-1; CDR3aa: CASSLWSGEIREQFF; CDR3nt: TGTGCCAGCAGCTTATGGTCAGGGGAAATTCGTGAGCAGTTCTTC
abundance: few; v_gene: TRBV28; d_gene: -; j_gene: TRBJ2-1; CDR3aa: CASSLGGNRNEQFF; CDR3nt: TGTGCCAGCAGTTTAGGTGGGAACCGCAATGAGCAGTTCTTC
abundance: few; v_gene: TRBV14; d_gene: TRBD2; j_gene: TRBJ2-2; CDR3aa: CASSPLLGRGFSNTGELFF; CDR3nt: TGTGCCAGCAGCCCCCTTCTGGGGCGGGGGTTCTCGAACACCGGGGAGCTGTTTTTT
abundance: -; v_gene: TRBV11-1; d_gene: -; j_gene: TRBJ2-1; CDR3aa: CASSLALTSSHRYDEQFF; CDR3nt: TGTGCCAGCAGCTTAGCGCTTACGAGCTCCCACCGGTACGATGAGCAGTTCTTC
abundance: -; v_gene: TRBV7-2; d_gene: TRBD1; j_gene: TRBJ2-1; CDR3aa: CASSVRPTGSFWNEQFF; CDR3nt: TGTGCCAGCAGCGTGAGGCCGACAGGGAGCTTTTGGAATGAGCAGTTCTTC
abundance: many; v_gene: TRBV29-1; d_gene: -; j_gene: TRBJ2-2; CDR3aa: CSVEERLGSGELFF; CDR3nt: TGCAGCGTTGAAGAAAGACTCGGGTCCGGGGAGCTGTTTTTT
abundance: few; v_gene: TRBV5-6; d_gene: TRBD1; j_gene: TRBJ2-7; CDR3aa: CASSPDRVNPYEQYF; CDR3nt: TGTGCCAGCAGCCCGGACAGGGTAAACCCCTACGAGCAGTACTTC
abundance: -; v_gene: TRBV7-9; d_gene: -; j_gene: TRBJ1-1; CDR3aa: CASTGGGMNTEAFF; CDR3nt: TGTGCCAGCACCGGCGGGGGGATGAACACTGAAGCTTTCTTT
abundance: -; v_gene: TRBV7-9; d_gene: TRBD2; j_gene: TRBJ2-7; CDR3aa: CASSPTSGVLDEQYF; CDR3nt: TGTGCCAGCAGCCCGACTAGCGGGGTTCTGGACGAGCAGTACTTC
abundance: -; v_gene: TRBV4-1; d_gene: -; j_gene: TRBJ2-7; CDR3aa: CASSQNRVGNGEQYF; CDR3nt: TGCGCCAGCAGCCAAAATCGGGTGGGTAATGGCGAGCAGTACTTC
abundance: few; v_gene: TRBV5-1; d_gene: -; j_gene: TRBJ1-1; CDR3aa: CASSRVPNTEAFF; CDR3nt: TGCGCCAGCAGCAGGGTCCCGAACACTGAAGCTTTCTTT
abundance: few; v_gene: TRBV27; d_gene: -; j_gene: TRBJ2-1; CDR3aa: CASSLFPGSYNEQFF; CDR3nt: TGTGCCAGCAGTTTATTTCCGGGGTCGTACAATGAGCAGTTCTTC
abundance: -; v_gene: TRBV5-1; d_gene: TRBD1; j_gene: TRBJ2-7; CDR3aa: CASSLGDRGEQYF; CDR3nt: TGCGCCAGCAGCTTGGGGGACAGAGGGGAGCAGTACTTC
abundance: few; v_gene: TRBV5-1; d_gene: -; j_gene: TRBJ1-2; CDR3aa: CASRQGTNYGYTF; CDR3nt: TGCGCCAGCAGACAGGGCACGAACTATGGCTACACCTTC
abundance: few; v_gene: TRBV3-1; d_gene: -; j_gene: TRBJ2-5; CDR3aa: CASSQYAYQETQYF; CDR3nt: TGTGCCAGCAGCCAATACGCGTACCAAGAGACCCAGTACTTC
abundance: -; v_gene: TRBV28; d_gene: -; j_gene: TRBJ2-7; CDR3aa: CASSSGGRYEQYF; CDR3nt: TGTGCCAGCAGTTCCGGGGGCCGCTACGAGCAGTACTTC
abundance: few; v_gene: TRBV7-9; d_gene: -; j_gene: TRBJ1-1; CDR3aa: CASSPKGEAFF; CDR3nt: TGTGCCAGCAGCCCCAAGGGCGAAGCTTTCTTT
abundance: -; v_gene: TRBV28; d_gene: -; j_gene: TRBJ2-3; CDR3aa: CASTSRGTDTQYF; CDR3nt: TGTGCCAGCACTTCCAGGGGCACAGATACGCAGTATTTT
abundance: -; v_gene: TRBV6-5; d_gene: -; j_gene: TRBJ1-1; CDR3aa: CASSSLFMNTEAFF; CDR3nt: TGTGCCAGCAGTTCCCTATTCATGAACACTGAAGCTTTCTTT
abundance: few; v_gene: TRBV7-2; d_gene: TRBD2; j_gene: TRBJ2-1; CDR3aa: CASSYAGGVGNEQFF; CDR3nt: TGTGCCAGCAGCTATGCGGGGGGGGTTGGCAATGAGCAGTTCTTC
abundance: few; v_gene: TRBV5-1; d_gene: TRBD1; j_gene: TRBJ2-5; CDR3aa: CASNRDSPQETQYF; CDR3nt: TGCGCCTCTAACCGGGACAGCCCCCAAGAGACCCAGTACTTC
abundance: few; v_gene: TRBV3-1; d_gene: -; j_gene: TRBJ2-5; CDR3aa: CASSHRVGETQYF; CDR3nt: TGTGCCAGCAGCCATAGGGTTGGCGAGACCCAGTACTTC
abundance: -; v_gene: TRBV18; d_gene: TRBD1; j_gene: TRBJ2-7; CDR3aa: CASSPPNRGHEQYF; CDR3nt: TGTGCCAGCTCACCACCGAACAGGGGGCACGAGCAGTACTTC
abundance: few; v_gene: TRBV5-1; d_gene: -; j_gene: TRBJ2-5; CDR3aa: CASSGRGPQETQYF; CDR3nt: TGCGCCAGCAGCGGGCGGGGACCGCAAGAGACCCAGTACTTC
abundance: few; v_gene: TRBV24-1; d_gene: -; j_gene: TRBJ2-5; CDR3aa: CATSDLPKYRGFQGTRQETQYF; CDR3nt: TGTGCCACCAGTGACTTACCAAAATACCGCGGCTTTCAGGGGACTCGCCAAGAGACCCAGTACTTC
abundance: -; v_gene: TRBV11-2; d_gene: TRBD2; j_gene: TRBJ2-1; CDR3aa: CASSVRTSGVGYNEQFF; CDR3nt: TGTGCCAGCAGCGTCCGGACTAGCGGGGTGGGTTACAATGAGCAGTTCTTC
abundance: -; v_gene: TRBV24-1; d_gene: -; j_gene: TRBJ2-1; CDR3aa: CATSDLNGGHEQFF; CDR3nt: TGTGCCACCAGTGATTTGAACGGTGGGCATGAGCAGTTCTTC
abundance: few; v_gene: TRBV5-1; d_gene: TRBD1; j_gene: TRBJ2-2; CDR3aa: CASSPGGADTGELFF; CDR3nt: TGCGCCAGCAGCCCAGGGGGCGCTGACACCGGGGAGCTGTTTTTT
abundance: -; v_gene: TRBV9; d_gene: -; j_gene: TRBJ2-7; CDR3aa: CASSVGSPSDYEQYF; CDR3nt: TGTGCCAGCAGCGTCGGGTCCCCGAGCGACTACGAGCAGTACTTC
abundance: few; v_gene: TRBV20-1; d_gene: -; j_gene: TRBJ2-7; CDR3aa: CSASPGRLPYEQYF; CDR3nt: TGCAGTGCTAGCCCGGGACGCCTTCCCTACGAGCAGTACTTC
abundance: -; v_gene: TRBV5-1; d_gene: TRBD2; j_gene: TRBJ2-1; CDR3aa: CASSAGSSGGNEQFF; CDR3nt: TGCGCCAGCAGCGCAGGTTCTAGCGGGGGTAATGAGCAGTTCTTC
abundance: -; v_gene: TRBV12-5; d_gene: -; j_gene: TRBJ2-2; CDR3aa: CASGFPAGPNTGELFF; CDR3nt: TGTGCTAGTGGTTTTCCGGCAGGACCGAACACCGGGGAGCTGTTTTTT
abundance: -; v_gene: TRBV12-3/TRBV12-4; d_gene: -; j_gene: TRBJ1-6; CDR3aa: CASSPRGIGESPLHF; CDR3nt: TGTGCCAGCAGCCCCCGTGGTATAGGGGAATCACCCCTCCACTTT